The rows below give T cell receptor beta chains drawn from one sample of a study of T cell responses to AZD1222 COVID-19 vaccine. Assay: immunoSEQ multiplex PCR; the TCRdb copy retains only in-frame clones and omits some. This sample carries 120,000 or so clones, 84% of them seen once, and the ten largest clones take about 26%. Sequencing was performed on peripheral blood, taken 28 days after the second AZD1222 dose. All receptors derive from an adult who received the AZD1222 COVID-19 vaccine. The CDR3 runs from the conserved cysteine through the conserved F or W. D genes are given only for firm matches. Not every row has a clone size; where given, it reads once, few, many or a size class.

CDR3aa | CDR3nt | v_gene | d_gene | j_gene | abundance
CASSVTGDEQYF | TGCGCCAGCAGCGTGACAGGGGACGAGCAGTACTTC | TRBV10-2 | TRBD1 | TRBJ2-7 | NA
CASSDSGFKYF | TGTGCCAGCTCCGACAGTGGGTTTAAGTACTTC | TRBV18 | NA | TRBJ2-7 | NA
CASSPGDGNTIYF | TGTGCCAGCAGTCCAGGGGACGGAAACACCATATATTTT | TRBV2 | NA | TRBJ1-3 | few
CASSAGTVPLEQYF | TGTGCCAGCAGCGCCGGGACGGTCCCTCTCGAGCAGTACTTC | TRBV9 | NA | TRBJ2-7 | NA
CASVRGSGELFF | TGTGCTAGCGTCAGGGGGAGTGGGGAGCTGTTTTTT | TRBV7-7 | TRBD1 | TRBJ2-2 | NA
CASSIDYSRRDSGNTIYF | TGTGCCAGTAGTATTGATTATTCGCGTCGCGATTCTGGAAACACCATATATTTT | TRBV19 | NA | TRBJ1-3 | NA
CASSPPGTGAFYGYTF | TGTGCCAGCAGTCCGCCCGGAACAGGGGCGTTCTATGGCTACACCTTC | TRBV5-4 | TRBD1 | TRBJ1-2 | NA
CAWSMPNTEAFF | TGTGCCTGGAGTATGCCGAACACTGAAGCTTTCTTT | TRBV30 | NA | TRBJ1-1 | few
CASSISDRGAGYGYTF | TGTGCCAGTAGTATTTCCGACCGAGGGGCAGGCTATGGCTACACCTTC | TRBV19 | NA | TRBJ1-2 | NA
CASSLQQDNEQFF | TGTGCCAGCAGCTTACAACAGGACAATGAGCAGTTCTTC | TRBV7-2 | NA | TRBJ2-1 | NA
CSVDQVGHGGPDTQYF | TGCAGCGTTGACCAGGTGGGGCACGGGGGCCCAGATACGCAGTATTTT | TRBV29-1 | NA | TRBJ2-3 | NA
CASSRYRVYEQYF | TGTGCCAGCAGTCGTTACAGGGTCTACGAGCAGTACTTC | TRBV6-5 | NA | TRBJ2-7 | once
CASSLGSVNEKLFF | TGTGCCAGCAGCTTGGGGAGTGTTAATGAAAAACTGTTTTTT | TRBV5-6 | NA | TRBJ1-4 | NA
CASSPSFDHEQYF | TGTGCCAGCAGCCCCTCTTTTGACCACGAGCAGTACTTC | TRBV7-9 | NA | TRBJ2-7 | NA
CASRRDWTAAYEQYF | TGTGCCAGTAGGAGGGACTGGACAGCCGCCTACGAGCAGTACTTC | TRBV19 | NA | TRBJ2-7 | NA
CASSLVRGGAAESNQPQHF | TGTGCCAGCAGTTTAGTAAGAGGTGGTGCGGCGGAAAGCAATCAGCCCCAGCATTTT | TRBV28 | NA | TRBJ1-5 | NA
CASSPLGHRETQYF | TGCGCCAGCAGCCCCCTGGGACACCGTGAGACCCAGTACTTC | TRBV4-1 | NA | TRBJ2-5 | NA
CASSLRQGGNEQYF | TGTGCCAGCAGCTTACGGCAGGGCGGGAACGAGCAGTACTTC | TRBV11-2 | NA | TRBJ2-7 | few
CASSQELSTTADYGYTF | TGCGCCAGCAGCCAAGAACTCTCGACAACGGCAGACTATGGCTACACCTTC | TRBV4-3 | NA | TRBJ1-2 | NA
CASSHLPPDSRRATF | TGTGCCAGCAGCCACCTACCCCCGGACTCCCGACGAGCTACCTTC | TRBV3-1/TRBV3-2 | NA | TRBJ1-2 | NA
CASSLTTDGYGYTF | TGTGCCAGCAGCCTTACAACGGACGGATATGGCTACACCTTC | TRBV7-9 | NA | TRBJ1-2 | NA
CASSLGDSYTGELFF | TGCGCCAGCAGCTTGGGGGACAGCTACACCGGGGAGCTGTTTTTT | TRBV5-1 | TRBD1 | TRBJ2-2 | NA
CASSDRDRGIVNTEAFF | TGTGCCAGCAGCGACCGGGACAGGGGGATTGTGAACACTGAAGCTTTCTTT | TRBV5-5 | TRBD1 | TRBJ1-1 | NA
CASSETGTGSREQYF | TGTGCCAGCAGCGAAACCGGGACAGGGTCACGCGAGCAGTACTTC | TRBV9 | TRBD1 | TRBJ2-7 | once
CSDANYGYTF | TGCAGCGACGCTAACTATGGCTACACCTTC | TRBV29-1 | NA | TRBJ1-2 | NA
CASSTGDGETQYF | TGTGCCAGCAGCACAGGGGACGGAGAGACCCAGTACTTC | TRBV13 | TRBD1 | TRBJ2-5 | once
CASSSQPSGNTIYF | TGTGCCAGCAGCTCTCAGCCCTCTGGAAACACCATATATTTT | TRBV7-2 | NA | TRBJ1-3 | NA
CASSEDRGYGYTF | TGTGCCAGCAGTGAAGACAGGGGATATGGCTACACCTTC | TRBV2 | TRBD1 | TRBJ1-2 | once
CASSRGGGPYEQYF | TGTGCCAGCTCACGGGGTGGCGGGCCCTACGAGCAGTACTTC | TRBV18 | NA | TRBJ2-7 | few
CASSGTSIYEQYF | TGTGCCAGCAGCGGCACCAGCATTTACGAGCAGTACTTC | TRBV28 | NA | TRBJ2-7 | NA
CASSFTRNEKLFF | TGTGCCAGCAGCTTTACCAGGAATGAAAAACTGTTTTTT | TRBV7-9 | NA | TRBJ1-4 | NA
CASRPSSGNTIYF | TGCGCCAGCAGGCCCAGCTCTGGAAACACCATATATTTT | TRBV5-1 | NA | TRBJ1-3 | NA
CASSESMGTTTFEQYF | TGCGCCAGCAGTGAGTCGATGGGGACAACTACGTTCGAGCAGTACTTC | TRBV10-1 | NA | TRBJ2-7 | NA
CAISESSEKLFF | TGTGCCATCAGTGAGTCGAGTGAAAAACTGTTTTTT | TRBV10-3 | NA | TRBJ1-4 | NA
CASTPSGNEQFF | TGTGCCAGCACCCCGTCCGGCAATGAGCAGTTCTTC | TRBV6-6 | NA | TRBJ2-1 | NA
CASSQGSSGGASDTQYF | TGCGCCAGCAGCCAAGGATCTAGCGGGGGGGCCTCAGATACGCAGTATTTT | TRBV4-1 | TRBD2 | TRBJ2-3 | NA
CASSPQGGRSRGYTF | TGTGCCAGCAGCCCACAGGGCGGCCGATCCCGAGGCTACACCTTC | TRBV6-5 | NA | TRBJ1-2 | NA
CAISEHRDRVYGYTF | TGTGCCATCAGTGAACACAGGGATAGAGTCTATGGCTACACCTTC | TRBV10-3 | NA | TRBJ1-2 | NA
CASSRNTGELFF | TGTGCCAGCAGCCGGAACACCGGGGAGCTGTTTTTT | TRBV2 | NA | TRBJ2-2 | NA
CAISVGLAEQETQYF | TGTGCCATCAGTGTGGGACTAGCGGAACAAGAGACCCAGTACTTC | TRBV10-3 | TRBD2 | TRBJ2-5 | NA
CASSITGSNTGELFF | TGTGCCAGTAGTATCACAGGGTCAAACACCGGGGAGCTGTTTTTT | TRBV19 | NA | TRBJ2-2 | few
CASSLLTFEQFF | TGTGCCAGCAGTTTGTTGACTTTTGAGCAGTTCTTC | TRBV28 | NA | TRBJ2-1 | NA
CASSHGGPAEKLFF | TGCGCCAGCAGCCACGGGGGACCCGCTGAAAAACTGTTTTTT | TRBV4-3 | NA | TRBJ1-4 | once
CASSPHGQGAGEAFF | TGTGCCAGCAGTCCCCACGGACAGGGGGCAGGTGAAGCTTTCTTT | TRBV28 | TRBD1 | TRBJ1-1 | NA
CASTRDWNSYEQYF | TGTGCCAGCACCCGGGACTGGAACTCCTACGAGCAGTACTTC | TRBV7-2 | NA | TRBJ2-7 | NA
CASSIQETQYF | TGTGCCAGCAGCATCCAAGAGACCCAGTACTTC | TRBV11-2 | NA | TRBJ2-5 | once
CASSPRGRVGVRNNSPLHF | TGTGCCAGCAGCCCCCGGGGCAGGGTAGGGGTAAGGAATAATTCACCCCTCCACTTT | TRBV3-1/TRBV3-2 | NA | TRBJ1-6 | NA
CASSEGSGYTGELFF | TGTGCCAGCAGTGAAGGATCCGGGTACACCGGGGAGCTGTTTTTT | TRBV6-1 | NA | TRBJ2-2 | NA
CASRNPGVPNNQPQHF | TGTGCCAGCAGGAACCCAGGGGTTCCGAACAATCAGCCCCAGCATTTT | TRBV28 | NA | TRBJ1-5 | few
CASSPGMETQYF | TGCGCCAGCAGTCCAGGGATGGAGACCCAGTACTTC | TRBV5-1 | NA | TRBJ2-5 | NA
CASSLLGQGNTEAFF | TGTGCCAGCAGTCTCCTTGGACAGGGGAACACTGAAGCTTTCTTT | TRBV28 | TRBD1 | TRBJ1-1 | NA